Listed here is a single T cell receptor beta chain. Its antigen is not identified. This sample stems from a study of T cell responses to AZD1222 COVID-19 vaccine. The CDR3 loop spans 16 amino acids. Germline V gene lookup returns CDR1 SGDLS and CDR2 YYNGEE. V gave up 4 bases and J gave up 3 bases; unmatched junction bases: 9. Study-wide results and caveats: Vaccine-associated CD4 TCRs spanned spike, dominant at 160-218 and 743-854. Baseline serostatus was positive in only six or seven AZD1222 recipients.

Here immunoSEQ multiplex PCR was the method, and the copy in TCRdb shows in-frame clones only, minus some. In the table there are 80,000 to 90,000 clones, about 89% of which are singletons. The clonotype comes from an adult who received the AZD1222 COVID-19 vaccine. The genes are TRBV9 and TRBJ2-3; 9 bases fit TRBD2. Material: peripheral blood, obtained 28 days after the second AZD1222 dose. The CDR3 DNA sequence: TGTGCCAGCAGCCCAAGGGGCGGGGGGGTAACAGATACGCAGTATTTT. As protein: CASSPRGGGVTDTQYF. The variable domain in full, completed from reference TRBV9 and TRBJ2-3, reads DSGVTQTPKHLITATGQRVTLRCSPRSGDLSVYWYQQSLDQGLQFLIQYYNGEERAKGNILERFSAQQFPDLHSELNLSSLELGDSALYFCASSPRGGGVTDTQYFGPGTRLTVL.